This entry lists 23 T cell receptor beta chains sequenced from one sample in a study of identical twins. In TCRdb, the 5' RACE reads were re-called with MiXCR into one record per CDR3 protein. The sample shows some 500,000 distinct CDR3 sequences, 9.5% to 10% of them seen only once. Separately, the same data were catalogued under a study of yellow fever vaccine responses in identical twins.

The sequenced material came from PBMCs. The receptors shown here come from a woman aged 18-30 years in good health.

The chain employs TRBV27 and TRBJ1-4; TRBD1 aligns across 8 bases. The V gene's germline CDR1 is MNHEY and CDR2 SMNVEV (reference sequence). This CDR3 is built from 15 residues. V was pared by 5 bases and J by 4 bases, with 6 bases of the junction left unmatched. CDR3 sequence reads: CASSLNRGSNEKLFF. In DNA form, the CDR3 reads TGTGCCAGCAGTCTTAACAGGGGGAGTAATGAAAAACTGTTTTTT.

This clonotype came up a few times. The chain is built from TRBV6-1 and TRBJ2-3; TRBD2 agrees at 8 bases. The CDR3 sequence is 17 residues long. CDR1 is MNHNS, CDR2 SASEGT, per germline. The V segment lost 8 bases and the J segment 2 bases; nucleotides outside the gene matches: 15. The CDR3: CASQRGGRPYPTDTQYF. CDR3 bases: TGTGCCAGCCAGCGAGGCGGGAGGCCATATCCCACAGATACGCAGTATTTT.

This clonotype was found many times. The CDR3 DNA reads TGTGCCACCAGTGAATCACCGGGACAGGGTGGCAATGAGCAGTTCTTC. It encodes CATSESPGQGGNEQFF. The chain carries TRBV24-1 and TRBJ2-1; 9 bases map to TRBD1. The J segment lost 6 bases and the V segment lost 4 bases, leaving 9 bases of the junction unmatched. CDR1 and CDR2 from the germline V gene are KGHDR and SFDVKD. This CDR3 is 16 amino acids long.

In this sample, this clonotype turned up a few times. The V and J genes are TRBV5-1 and TRBJ2-1, with 10 bases identical to TRBD1. The CDR3 is 15 amino acids. Germline CDR1 and CDR2: SGHRS and YFSETQ. V lost 4 bases, J lost 7 bases, and 8 bases stayed unmatched. The CDR3, as DNA: TGCGCCAGCAGCCTATATCCGGACAGGGGGAATGAGCAGTTCTTC. Its protein product is CASSLYPDRGNEQFF.

The chain joins TRBV18 to TRBJ2-1; 10 bases match TRBD2. CDR3 size: 14 residues. From germline, CDR1 is KGHSH and CDR2 LQKENI. V gave up 8 bases and J gave up 12 bases; unmatched junction bases: 13. In DNA form, the CDR3 reads TGTGCCAGCCAACTAGCGGGGTACCAAGTTGGGCAGTTCTTC. Translated: CASQLAGYQVGQFF.

This clonotype has a handful of counts. V usage is TRBV4-2 and J usage is TRBJ2-7; 8 bases map to TRBD2. Trimming took 1 base from V and 1 from J; bases not matched to a gene: 9. The CDR3 covers 17 residues. Germline CDR1 reads LGHNA; CDR2 reads YNFKEQ. CDR3 DNA sequence: TGTGCCAGCAGCCAAGTTATCGGCACTAGCGGATCCTACGAGCAGTACTTC. Residues: CASSQVIGTSGSYEQYF.

V is TRBV15 and J is TRBJ2-4, with 8 bases aligning to TRBD2. The V gene's germline CDR1 is LNHNV and CDR2 YYDKDF (reference sequence). This CDR3 spans 18 amino acids. With 5 bases clipped from V and 0 bases from J, the junction kept 12 bases outside the gene matches. The CDR3 DNA follows: TGTGCCACCAGCGCGTCGGTAGCGGGACCCTTAGCCAAAAACATTCAGTACTTC. Translation gives CATSASVAGPLAKNIQYF.

This clonotype came up many times. This chain joins TRBV7-6 and TRBJ2-1; 10 bases align to TRBD1. The germline CDR1 and CDR2 sequences are SGHVS and FNYEAQ. This CDR3 is 13 amino acids long. V shed 5 bases, J shed 13 bases, and the junction held 8 bases outside the gene matches. This CDR3 is CASSKTGGGSQFF. The CDR3 nucleotides read TGTGCCAGCAGCAAGACAGGGGGCGGCTCCCAGTTCTTC. The full variable domain, rest sourced from reference TRBV7-6 and TRBJ2-1, is GAGVSQSPRYKVTKRGQDVALRCDPISGHVSLYWYRQALGQGPEFLTYFNYEAQQDKSGLPNDRFSAERPEGSISTLTIQRTEQRDSAMYRCASSKTGGGSQFFGPGTRLTVL.

This clonotype was observed a few times. The chain joins TRBV19 to TRBJ1-5, with 7 bases lining up with TRBD1. V dropped 5 bases and J dropped 6; count of bases not matched to a gene: 10. The CDR3 is 15 amino acids. CDR1 and CDR2 from the germline V gene are LNHDA and SQIVND (reference sequence). The CDR3 DNA reads as TGTGCCAGTAGTCGGCAGGGGGAAGAAGGTCAGCCCCAGCATTTT. Translation: CASSRQGEEGQPQHF.

This clonotype was observed a few times. The junction departs from germline at one end; a sequencing error may be responsible. The chain combines TRBV2 with TRBJ2-7; D remains unclear. This CDR3 region has 12 residues. From germline, CDR1 is SNHLY and CDR2 FYNNEI. The CDR3 region has the DNA TGTGCCAGCAGTGAGTCTGTAGCCCGCCCTGTCTTC. Translation gives CASSESVARPVF.

This clonotype was counted at least ten times. The chain uses TRBV20-1 and TRBJ2-2; TRBD2 matches at 11 bases. Germline V gene lookup returns CDR1 DFQATT and CDR2 SNEGSKA (reference sequence). The ends lost 3 bases at V and 6 bases at J; junction bases unmatched: 3. The CDR3 has 14 amino acids. The CDR3 DNA is TGCAGTGCTAGGGTGACTAGCGGGGCCGGGGAGCTGTTTTTT. Amino acid sequence: CSARVTSGAGELFF.

The chain employs TRBV20-1 and TRBJ2-5, with 7 bases identical to TRBD2. Germline CDR1 DFQATT, CDR2 SNEGSKA (reference sequence). With 3 bases clipped from V and 7 bases from J, the junction kept 14 bases outside the gene matches. The CDR3 sequence is 15 residues long. For the CDR3, the DNA is TGCAGTGCTAGGGGGGGGAACGGGAGATCCGTGACCCAGTACTTC. This codes for CSARGGNGRSVTQYF.

By share, this clonotype ranks as medium-sized. The V and J genes are TRBV6-2 or TRBV6-3 and TRBJ1-5; 8 bases line up with TRBD1. The J segment lost 7 bases and the V segment lost 0 bases, leaving 5 bases of the junction unmatched. The V gene's germline CDR1 is MNHEY and CDR2 SVGEGT. The CDR3 runs to 15 residues. Here the CDR3 reads CASSYSRTGLQPQHF. The CDR3 DNA is TGTGCCAGCAGTTACTCCCGGACAGGGCTCCAGCCCCAGCATTTT.

This clonotype showed up just a few times. The chain uses TRBV7-2 and TRBJ2-7, with 12 bases identical to TRBD1. The V gene end was trimmed by 4 bases and the J gene end by 7 bases; junction bases not matched to a gene: 11. This CDR3 contains 16 residues. In germline, CDR1 is SGHTA, CDR2 FQGNSA. The DNA for the CDR3 is TGTGCCAGCAGCTCCCGTTCGGGACAGGGGGCGGGGGAGCAGTACTTC. Translated, it gives CASSSRSGQGAGEQYF.

This clonotype came up a few times. This chain links TRBV7-2 with TRBJ2-5, with TRBD2 matching 8 bases. J was trimmed by 10 bases and V by 5 bases; bases with no gene match: 15. This CDR3 is built from 15 residues. Germline CDR1 reads SGHTA; CDR2 reads FQGNSA. The CDR3: CASSPRGGTSLDQYF. In DNA, the CDR3 is TGTGCCAGCAGCCCTAGGGGGGGGACTAGTCTGGACCAGTACTTC.

This clonotype turned up a few times. The chain is built from TRBV12-3 or TRBV12-4 and TRBJ2-6, with a weak D call TRBD2 (6 bases). The CDR3 sequence is 16 residues long. The V end lost 7 bases, the J end lost 0 bases, and 13 bases lay between the germline ends. The CDR3 DNA is TGTGCCAGCAAAGAAAGGGGACTCTCTGGGGCCAACGTCCTGACTTTC. It encodes CASKERGLSGANVLTF.

This clonotype was seen repeatedly, ten times or more. The chain joins TRBV5-5 to TRBJ2-3, with D unresolved. The V and J ends lost 2 bases and 0 bases respectively, with 7 bases between them. The CDR3 is made up of 14 amino acids. The germline CDR1 and CDR2 sequences are SGHKS and YYEKEE (reference sequence). The CDR3, as DNA: TGTGCCAGCAGCTTCAGGAGTAGCACAGATACGCAGTATTTT. Translation gives CASSFRSSTDTQYF. The whole variable domain, remainder taken from reference TRBV5-5 and TRBJ2-3, is DAGVTQSPTHLIKTRGQQVTLRCSPISGHKSVSWYQQVLGQGPQFIFQYYEKEERGRGNFPDRFSARQFPNYSSELNVNALLLGDSALYLCASSFRSSTDTQYFGPGTRLTVL.

In this sample, this clonotype turned up a few times. V and J are TRBV3-1 and TRBJ2-6; maybe TRBD2 (6 bases). This CDR3 is built from 18 residues. Trimming pared 6 bases from V and 0 bases from J, leaving 18 bases between. Germline lookup yields CDR1 LGHDT and CDR2 YNNKEL (reference sequence). In DNA form, the CDR3 reads TGTGCCAGCAGATCCAAAGGGAGGACGGTCTCTGGGGCCAACGTCCTGACTTTC. Translating gives CASRSKGRTVSGANVLTF.

This clonotype was seen a few times. CDR3 amino acids: CASSLAGDHYEQYF. The CDR3 DNA follows: TGTGCCAGCAGCTTAGCAGGGGACCACTACGAGCAGTACTTC. The chain is built from TRBV7-8 and TRBJ2-7, with D possibly being TRBD1 or TRBD2 (5 bases each). The germline gives CDR1 SGHVS, CDR2 FQNEAQ. CDR3 size: 14 residues. Trimming cost V 0 bases and J 3 bases, with 9 bases left between them.

V and J are TRBV6-1 and TRBJ2-7, with 10 bases identical to TRBD1. V lost 6 bases, J lost 6 bases, and 5 bases stayed unmatched. Germline CDR1 reads MNHNS; CDR2 reads SASEGT. This CDR3 region has 13 residues. CDR3 coding DNA: TGTGCCAGCAGAGGGACAGGGGTCTCCGAGCAGTACTTC. Its protein is CASRGTGVSEQYF.

V gene TRBV7-2 combines with J gene TRBJ2-1, with TRBD2 matching 8 bases. Trimming at V came to 5 bases and at J to 13 bases, leaving 16 bases not matched to a gene. The CDR3 sequence is 15 residues long. In germline, CDR1 is SGHTA, CDR2 FQGNSA. The CDR3 here is CASSPWTDNSGIQFF. CDR3 nucleotide sequence: TGTGCCAGCAGCCCATGGACAGATAATAGCGGGATTCAGTTCTTC.

This clonotype turned up a few times. J is TRBJ2-5 and V is TRBV6-5; 8 bases map to TRBD1. This CDR3 is built from 14 residues. The V segment lost 4 bases and the J segment 5 bases; nucleotides outside the gene matches: 6. Germline values: CDR1 MNHEY, CDR2 SVGAGI. CDR3 sequence: CASSSTGVRETQYF. CDR3 in DNA: TGTGCCAGCAGTTCGACAGGGGTCCGGGAGACCCAGTACTTC.

The J gene is TRBJ1-2, the V gene TRBV10-3; no clear D gene. Germline lookup yields CDR1 ENHRY and CDR2 SYGVKD. CDR3 length: 16 amino acids. Deletions cut 0 bases from V and 2 bases from J, with 13 bases between. The DNA for the CDR3 is TGTGCCATCAGTGAGTCTGTCAGGAACGCAAACTATGGCTACACCTTC. It codes for CAISESVRNANYGYTF.